Each of the 18 T cell receptor beta chains below was sequenced from the same sample in a study of cytomegalovirus exposure and HLA in healthy donors. The PCR had 60 Vbeta and 13 Jbeta primers. Sequencing was performed with immunoSEQ multiplex PCR; in TCRdb, only in-frame clones are kept and a portion is missing. The data show about 150,000 clones, 80% seen once. Sample: PBMCs. Receptors were obtained from a man younger than 45 in good health and CMV-seropositive.

V usage is TRBV28 and J usage is TRBJ2-7; 9 bases align to TRBD2. This CDR3 has 15 residues. Germline CDR1 reads MDHEN; CDR2 reads SYDVKM. Unmatched junction bases numbered 10, after V lost 6 bases and J lost 4 bases. CDR3 DNA sequence: TGTGCCAGCAGACGATCCTCAGCGGGGGGATACGAGCAGTACTTC. Its protein product is CASRRSSAGGYEQYF.

This sequence joins TRBV5-8 and TRBJ2-7, with TRBD2 identical over 8 bases. This CDR3 region has 12 residues. Germline V gene lookup returns CDR1 SGHTS and CDR2 YDEGEE. The J segment lost 5 bases and the V segment lost 6 bases, leaving 4 bases of the junction unmatched. CDR3 in amino acids: CASKTSGDEQYF. DNA for the CDR3: TGTGCCAGCAAAACTAGCGGAGACGAGCAGTACTTC.

This sequence joins TRBV7-9 and TRBJ2-5; 13 nucleotides align to TRBD2. The V gene's germline CDR1 is SEHNR and CDR2 FQNEAQ (reference sequence). The length of the CDR3 is 16 residues. The trim removed 5 bases at V and 3 bases at J, leaving 6 bases unmatched. In nucleotides, the CDR3 is TGTGCCAGCAGCCGAACTAGCGGGAGGGCCGAAGAGACCCAGTACTTC. This sequence encodes CASSRTSGRAEETQYF.

This sequence joins TRBV5-1 and TRBJ1-1; a possible D gene is TRBD1 (5 bases). This CDR3 has 15 amino acids. Germline assignment: CDR1 SGHRS and CDR2 YFSETQ. Deletions cut 5 bases from V and 2 bases from J, with 16 bases between. CDR3 nucleotides: TGCGCCAGCAGATTCGAACAGGACGCCAACACTGAAGCTTTCTTT. Its protein is CASRFEQDANTEAFF.

This rearrangement joins TRBV6-5 to TRBJ2-7; D is possibly TRBD2 (6 bases). This CDR3 is built from 14 residues. Trimming removed 6 bases at V and 2 bases at J, with 14 bases between. Germline assignment: CDR1 MNHEY and CDR2 SVGAGI. CDR3 DNA: TGTGCCAGCAGGCGGGGACTCGGAGCCTACGAGCAGTACTTC. Protein product: CASRRGLGAYEQYF.

The CDR3 sequence: CASSLGAGGFGNTIYF. DNA for the CDR3: TGTGCCAGCAGCTTAGGGGCAGGGGGCTTTGGAAACACCATATATTTT. This chain joins TRBV7-2 and TRBJ1-3; 8 nucleotides line up with TRBD1. Germline CDR1 reads SGHTA; CDR2 reads FQGNSA. J was trimmed by 3 bases and V by 1 base; bases with no gene match: 5. This CDR3 is 16 amino acids long.

The V gene is TRBV6-4, the J gene TRBJ1-2, with 8 bases matching TRBD1. The CDR3 extends over 15 amino acids. V lost 3 bases and J lost 4; bases outside the gene matches: 7. Germline V gene data show CDR1 as MRHNA and CDR2 as SNTAGT. This CDR3 reads CASSESQGAGYGYTF. As DNA, the CDR3 is TGTGCCAGCAGTGAATCGCAGGGGGCCGGCTATGGCTACACCTTC.

This clone showed up just a few times. This chain joins TRBV11-3 and TRBJ2-2, with D maybe TRBD1 (6 bases). The V and J ends lost 1 base and 6 bases respectively, with 6 bases between them. The CDR3 spans 13 residues. CDR1 is SGHNT, CDR2 YENEEA, per germline. Here the CDR3 reads CASSLGTAGELFF. The CDR3 DNA reads as TGTGCCAGCAGCTTAGGGACAGCCGGGGAGCTGTTTTTT.

This clone was detected only once. The chain uses TRBV10-3 and TRBJ1-2; the D gene is possibly TRBD1 (5 bases). Trimming removed 5 bases from V and 0 bases from J, with 13 bases in between. The length of the CDR3 is 15 residues. Germline V gene sequence: CDR1 ENHRY, CDR2 SYGVKD. CDR3 nucleotides: TGTGCCATCAGTAATACGGACATTACTAACTATGGCTACACCTTC. The encoded protein is CAISNTDITNYGYTF.

This clone has more than one count but fewer than ten. The chain recombines TRBV28 with TRBJ1-1; 7 bases are a match to TRBD1. Per germline, CDR1 MDHEN and CDR2 SYDVKM. After removal of 5 bases from V and 7 bases from J, the junction contained 7 bases not matched to a gene. The CDR3 has 13 amino acids. The CDR3 is CASSTTGSGEAFF. CDR3 DNA: TGTGCCAGCAGTACGACAGGGTCGGGTGAAGCTTTCTTT.

The rearrangement uses TRBV7-2 and TRBJ2-3; 13 bases align to TRBD2. V lost 9 bases to trimming and J lost 1 base; unmatched junction nucleotides: 10. Germline V gene lookup returns CDR1 SGHTA and CDR2 FQGNSA. This CDR3 has 17 amino acids. DNA of the CDR3: TGTGCCAGGTGGAGACTAGCGGGGGGCCCGGGCACAGATACGCAGTATTTT. It is translated as CARWRLAGGPGTDTQYF.

V and J are TRBV2 and TRBJ1-1; 7 bases align to TRBD1. CDR1 is SNHLY, CDR2 FYNNEI, per germline. This CDR3 region has 14 residues. The V and J ends lost 7 bases and 1 base, in that order; junction bases with no gene match: 6. CDR3 loop: CASKRGTENTEAFF. CDR3 nucleotides: TGTGCCAGCAAAAGGGGGACAGAGAACACTGAAGCTTTCTTT.

The CDR3 loop is CASSFRTSGTFGETQYF. DNA of the CDR3: TGTGCCAGCAGCTTCCGGACTAGCGGGACCTTCGGAGAGACCCAGTACTTC. This chain joins TRBV5-6 and TRBJ2-5; 12 nucleotides match TRBD2. The J segment lost 4 bases and the V segment lost 2 bases, leaving 9 bases of the junction unmatched. The germline V gene has CDR1 SGHDT and CDR2 YYEEEE. CDR3 length: 17 amino acids.

This rearrangement joins TRBV25-1 to TRBJ2-7; D call uncertain. The CDR3 has 11 residues. The V end lost 4 bases, the J end lost 2 bases, and 3 bases lay between the germline ends. Germline CDR1 is MGHDK and CDR2 is SYGVNS. CDR3 region: CASSATYEQYF. CDR3 in DNA: TGTGCCAGCAGTGCCACCTACGAGCAGTACTTC.

CDR3 protein: CATSRDTRGEKLFF. CDR3 in DNA: TGTGCCACCAGCAGAGATACCCGGGGAGAAAAACTGTTTTTT. The chain is built from TRBV15 and TRBJ1-4; no clear D gene. Germline CDR1 reads LNHNV; CDR2 reads YYDKDF (reference sequence). The CDR3 extends over 14 amino acids. V lost 0 bases and J lost 8, with 10 bases in between.

V usage is TRBV5-1 and J usage is TRBJ2-5; D call uncertain. Germline-derived CDR1 and CDR2 are SGHRS and YFSETQ. This CDR3 comprises 13 residues. Trimming removed 2 bases at V and 5 bases at J, with 10 bases between. This chain's CDR3 is CASSFRRGETQYF. CDR3 sequence (DNA): TGCGCCAGCAGCTTCCGTAGAGGCGAGACCCAGTACTTC.

The gene calls are TRBV11-2 and TRBJ2-1; no clear D. Trimming took 0 bases from V and 9 from J, leaving 18 bases between them. The germline V gene has CDR1 SGHAT and CDR2 FQNNGV. The CDR3 loop spans 16 amino acids. In nucleotides, the CDR3 is TGTGCCAGCAGCTTAGAGTATGGGCTACAATACCTTGAGCAGTTCTTC. It is translated as CASSLEYGLQYLEQFF.

The rearrangement joins TRBV5-6 to TRBJ2-1, with 7 nucleotides matching TRBD2. Trimming removed 4 bases from V and 9 bases from J; junction bases left unmatched: 13. This CDR3 contains 15 residues. Germline CDR1 and CDR2: SGHDT and YYEEEE. The CDR3 loop reads CASSARENRLGEQFF. CDR3 DNA: TGTGCCAGCAGCGCGCGGGAGAACAGGCTCGGTGAGCAGTTCTTC. Variable domain in full (rest from reference TRBV5-6 and TRBJ2-1): DAGVTQSPTHLIKTRGQQVTLRCSPKSGHDTVSWYQQALGQGPQFIFQYYEEEERQRGNFPDRFSGHQFPNYSSELNVNALLLGDSALYLCASSARENRLGEQFFGPGTRLTVL.